The 20 T cell receptor beta chains below all came from one sample that was sequenced in a study of PD-1 blockade in classical Hodgkin lymphoma. TCRdb's copy holds only in-frame clones and misses some; the assay was immunoSEQ multiplex PCR. This sample has about 46,000 clones, with about 73% found just once. Relapse after autologous stem cell transplantation occurred in every patient, and brentuximab vedotin exposure varied. The sequenced sample was peripheral blood mononuclear cells (PBMCs), obtained at baseline. Source of these receptors: a human donor with classical Hodgkin lymphoma.

CDR3: CASSQSGQGREKLFF. CDR3 bases: TGTGCCAGCAGTCAGTCGGGACAGGGGAGAGAAAAACTGTTTTTT. This chain joins TRBV6-5 and TRBJ1-4; 10 bases line up with TRBD1. The CDR3 extends over 15 amino acids. Losses at the gene ends were 5 bases for V and 8 bases for J; bases not matched to a gene: 8. Germline-derived CDR1 and CDR2 are MNHEY and SVGAGI.

The chain uses TRBV6-1 and TRBJ2-7; perhaps TRBD1 as D (5 bases). The CDR3 consists of 13 residues. Per the germline V gene, CDR1 is MNHNS and CDR2 is SASEGT. V lost 5 bases and J 2 bases, leaving 10 bases between the germline ends. The CDR3 loop is CASSPRQTYEQYF. The CDR3 DNA reads as TGTGCCAGCAGTCCCCGACAGACCTACGAGCAGTACTTC.

The rearrangement joins TRBV28 to TRBJ2-7, with D tentatively TRBD2 (6 bases). V lost 8 bases to trimming and J lost 2 bases, with 16 bases between them. The germline CDR1 and CDR2 sequences are MDHEN and SYDVKM. This CDR3 region has 14 residues. The CDR3 nucleotides read TGTGCCAGCTCTGGGACTCGAGGGGCCTACGAGCAGTACTTC. Residues: CASSGTRGAYEQYF.

The CDR3 reads CASSEDSMNTEAFF. Here the CDR3 DNA reads TGTGCCAGCAGTGAAGACAGCATGAACACTGAAGCTTTCTTT. This chain joins TRBV2 and TRBJ1-1; D gene uncertain. The CDR3 has 14 amino acids. V gave up 1 base and J gave up 0 bases, with 6 bases separating them. Germline CDR1 SNHLY, CDR2 FYNNEI.

V and J are TRBV7-9 and TRBJ1-4; D might be TRBD1 (5 bases). This CDR3 has 15 amino acids. The germline V and J ends were trimmed by 1 base and 3 bases, with 9 bases remaining between them. The V gene's germline CDR1 is SEHNR and CDR2 FQNEAQ (reference sequence). In DNA, the CDR3 is TGTGCCAGCAGCTTAGAAAGGGGCTCTAATGAAAAACTGTTTTTT. Protein: CASSLERGSNEKLFF.

This clone was seen a few times. The rearrangement links TRBV29-1 to TRBJ2-7; 15 nucleotides line up with TRBD2. The junction had 11 bases not matched to a gene; V was cut back by 6 bases and J by 2 bases. The CDR3 is 17 amino acids. Germline CDR1 is SQVTM and CDR2 is ANQGSEA. The CDR3 DNA sequence: TGCAGCGTCGCCAGGACTAGCGGGAGGGCCGGGGCCTACGAGCAGTACTTC. As protein: CSVARTSGRAGAYEQYF.

V usage is TRBV4-1 and J usage is TRBJ2-3; a weak D match, TRBD2 (7 bases). Germline V gene lookup returns CDR1 MGHRA and CDR2 YSYEKL. The V gene lost 2 bases and the J gene lost 3 bases, with 21 bases spanning the gap. There are 18 residues in the CDR3. The chain's CDR3 is CASSQSTPRGARTDTQYF. Written as DNA, the CDR3 is TGCGCCAGCAGCCAATCAACTCCTCGGGGGGCGCGGACAGATACGCAGTATTTT.

This rearrangement joins TRBV11-2 to TRBJ2-7; D call uncertain. CDR3 length equals 13 residues. With 4 bases removed from V and 7 bases from J, the gap between germline ends came to 14 bases. CDR1 SGHAT and CDR2 FQNNGV come from the germline V gene. CDR3 in amino acids: CASSSFRVGEQYF. The CDR3 bases are TGTGCCAGCAGCTCGTTTAGGGTGGGGGAGCAGTACTTC. Drawing the rest from reference TRBV11-2 and TRBJ2-7, the complete variable domain is EAGVAQSPRYKIIEKRQSVAFWCNPISGHATLYWYQQILGQGPKLLIQFQNNGVVDDSQLPKDRFSAERLKGVDSTLKIQPAKLEDSAVYLCASSSFRVGEQYFGPGTRLTVT.

The CDR3 DNA reads TGTGCCAGTAGTCAGCCTGGGGCCAACGTCCTGACTTTC. Its protein product is CASSQPGANVLTF. This chain joins TRBV19 and TRBJ2-6; D unclear. The CDR3 is 13 amino acids. V lost 5 bases, J lost 2 bases, and 4 bases lay in between. Germline CDR1 reads LNHDA; CDR2 reads SQIVND (reference sequence).

This clone was counted once. The chain's CDR3 is CASSEDLAAYEQYF. Written as DNA, the CDR3 is TGTGCCAGCAGTGAAGACCTAGCGGCCTACGAGCAGTACTTC. The chain recombines TRBV2 with TRBJ2-7; 7 nucleotides align to TRBD2. CDR3 size: 14 residues. Germline CDR1 and CDR2: SNHLY and FYNNEI. The V and J ends lost 1 base and 2 bases, in that order; junction bases with no gene match: 2.

There are a few counts of this clone. The V call is TRBV27, the J call TRBJ1-1; D is perhaps TRBD1 (5 bases). The V gene's germline CDR1 is MNHEY and CDR2 SMNVEV (reference sequence). V shed 2 bases and J shed 3 bases, with 7 bases lying between them. The CDR3 is 13 residues long. For the CDR3, the DNA is TGTGCCAGCAGTTTAGGGGCGTACACTGAAGCTTTCTTT. Its protein product is CASSLGAYTEAFF.

The V call is TRBV29-1, the J call TRBJ2-2, with D maybe TRBD1 (6 bases). The germline gives CDR1 SQVTM, CDR2 ANQGSEA. The CDR3 runs 12 residues. The germline V and J ends were trimmed by 4 bases and 4 bases, with 7 bases remaining between them. CDR3 sequence: CSVAGVTGELFF. The CDR3 DNA is TGCAGCGTTGCAGGGGTCACCGGGGAGCTGTTTTTT.

The chain carries TRBV19 and TRBJ2-7; 9 positions agree with TRBD2. Unmatched junction bases numbered 8, after V lost 5 bases and J lost 6 bases. Germline CDR1 is LNHDA and CDR2 is SQIVND (reference sequence). There are 14 residues in the CDR3. The DNA for the CDR3 is TGTGCCAGTAGTCTACGTGAAGCGGGAGGCGAGCAGTACTTC. It is translated as CASSLREAGGEQYF.

The chain carries TRBV6-6 and TRBJ1-2; D gene ambiguous. V was shortened by 5 bases and J by 6 bases, with 16 bases between the two germline ends. CDR3 size: 14 residues. Germline CDR1 MNHNY, CDR2 SVGAGI (reference sequence). CDR3 protein: CASSPGLNEDGYTF. DNA of the CDR3: TGTGCCAGCAGTCCAGGACTTAACGAGGATGGCTACACCTTC.

The chain combines TRBV19 with TRBJ2-2, with 7 positions matching TRBD1. This CDR3 has 17 residues. Losses at the gene ends were 6 bases for V and 4 bases for J; bases not matched to a gene: 14. Germline V lookup: CDR1 LNHDA, CDR2 SQIVND (reference sequence). The CDR3 reads CASRRPQGIVSTGELFF. CDR3 nucleotide sequence: TGTGCCAGTAGACGCCCACAGGGGATCGTGAGCACCGGGGAGCTGTTTTTT.

This clone has a handful of counts. This sequence joins TRBV5-1 and TRBJ2-7; perhaps TRBD1 as D (5 bases). V lost 4 bases to trimming and J lost 2 bases, with 13 bases between them. CDR3 length: 14 residues. Germline assignment: CDR1 SGHRS and CDR2 YFSETQ. Here the CDR3 reads CASSLVAGTYEQYF. The CDR3 bases are TGCGCCAGCAGCCTTGTAGCAGGGACCTACGAGCAGTACTTC.

A single count supports this clone. The genes are TRBV5-8 and TRBJ1-1; the D gene is possibly TRBD1 (6 bases). The germline V gene has CDR1 SGHTS and CDR2 YDEGEE. The CDR3 is made up of 16 amino acids. The V gene lost 3 bases and the J gene lost 0 bases, with 15 bases spanning the gap. The CDR3 DNA sequence: TGTGCCAGCAGCTGGGACATCGGGTCGGTGAACACTGAAGCTTTCTTT. Protein product: CASSWDIGSVNTEAFF. The variable domain in full, with the rest retrieved from reference TRBV5-8 and TRBJ1-1, is EAGVTQSPTHLIKTRGQQATLRCSPISGHTSVYWYQQALGLGLQFLLWYDEGEERNRGNFPPRFSGRQFPNYSSELNVNALELEDSALYLCASSWDIGSVNTEAFFGQGTRLTVV.

The rearrangement joins TRBV5-1 to TRBJ1-3, with D possibly being TRBD1 (6 bases). The CDR3 spans 15 residues. Germline V CDR1 and CDR2: SGHRS, YFSETQ. The V and J ends lost 4 bases and 3 bases respectively, with 14 bases between them. The CDR3 loop reads CASSLATGFGNTIYF. In DNA form, the CDR3 reads TGCGCCAGCAGCCTAGCTACAGGGTTTGGAAACACCATATATTTT.

The V and J genes are TRBV29-1 and TRBJ2-7; D gene ambiguous. Germline CDR1 and CDR2: SQVTM and ANQGSEA. Trimming stripped 3 bases from V and 6 bases from J, with 15 bases between. The length of the CDR3 is 13 residues. The CDR3: CSVDKTNSGEQYF. In DNA form, the CDR3 reads TGCAGCGTTGACAAGACAAATTCGGGCGAGCAGTACTTC.

This clone has just a few counts. The chain links TRBV9 to TRBJ1-1; D might be TRBD1 (6 bases). The CDR3 loop spans 15 amino acids. The germline V gene encodes CDR1 SGDLS and CDR2 YYNGEE. The V end was cut by 0 bases, the J end by 2 bases, with 11 bases between. In nucleotides, the CDR3 is TGTGCCAGCAGCGTAGGGGGACACCTAAACACTGAAGCTTTCTTT. Translation gives CASSVGGHLNTEAFF.